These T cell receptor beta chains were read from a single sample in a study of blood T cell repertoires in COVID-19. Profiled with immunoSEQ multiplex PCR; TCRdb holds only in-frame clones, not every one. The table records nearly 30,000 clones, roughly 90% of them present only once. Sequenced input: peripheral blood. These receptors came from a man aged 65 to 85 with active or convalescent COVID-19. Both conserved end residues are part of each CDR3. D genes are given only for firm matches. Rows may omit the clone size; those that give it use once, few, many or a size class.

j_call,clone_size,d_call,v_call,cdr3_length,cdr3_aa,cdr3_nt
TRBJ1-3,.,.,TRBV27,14,CASSPSGEGGTIYF,TGTGCCAGCAGTCCCAGTGGTGAAGGGGGCACCATATATTTT
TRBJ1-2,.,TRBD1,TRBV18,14,CASSPGQGSEGYTF,TGTGCCAGCTCACCGGGACAGGGGTCGGAGGGCTACACCTTC
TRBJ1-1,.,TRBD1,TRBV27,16,CASSRTGGARNTEAFF,TGTGCCAGCAGTCGGACAGGGGGCGCGAGGAACACTGAAGCTTTCTTT
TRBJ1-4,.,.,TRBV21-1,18,CASSKVGLVTEANEKLFF,TGTGCCAGCAGCAAAGTGGGGCTTGTTACCGAGGCTAATGAAAAACTGTTTTTT
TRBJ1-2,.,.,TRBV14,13,CASSQGVNYGYTF,TGTGCCAGCAGCCAGGGAGTCAACTATGGCTACACCTTC
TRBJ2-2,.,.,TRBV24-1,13,CATSDYGVGELFF,TGTGCCACCAGTGATTACGGGGTCGGGGAGCTGTTTTTT
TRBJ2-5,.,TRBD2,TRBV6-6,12,CASQLAEETQYF,TGTGCCAGCCAACTAGCGGAAGAGACCCAGTACTTC
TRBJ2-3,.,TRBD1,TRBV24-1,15,CATSDQTGPGDTQYF,TGTGCCACCAGTGACCAGACAGGGCCGGGAGATACGCAGTATTTT
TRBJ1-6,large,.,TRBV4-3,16,CASSQDENRENSPLHF,TGCGCCAGCAGCCAAGATGAAAACAGGGAAAATTCACCCCTCCACTTT
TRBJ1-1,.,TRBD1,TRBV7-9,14,CASSPRDRDTEAFF,TGTGCCAGCAGCCCCCGGGACAGGGACACTGAAGCTTTCTTT
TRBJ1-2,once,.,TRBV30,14,CAWSVTGGGYGYTF,TGTGCCTGGAGTGTTACGGGGGGTGGCTATGGCTACACCTTC
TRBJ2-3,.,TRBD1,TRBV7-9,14,CASSIQGGTDTQYF,TGTGCCAGCAGCATACAGGGGGGCACAGATACGCAGTATTTT
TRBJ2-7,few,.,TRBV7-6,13,CASSQGRDSEQYF,TGTGCCAGCAGCCAAGGGCGGGATTCCGAGCAGTACTTC
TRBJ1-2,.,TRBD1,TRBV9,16,CASSPQRTGWGYGYTF,TGTGCCAGCAGCCCTCAGAGGACAGGGTGGGGCTATGGCTACACCTTC
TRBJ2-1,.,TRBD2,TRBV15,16,CATSRDFAGGINEQFF,TGTGCCACCAGCAGAGATTTTGCGGGGGGAATAAATGAGCAGTTCTTC